These 22 T cell receptor beta chains share one sample of origin, sequenced in a study of cytomegalovirus exposure and HLA in healthy donors. PCR amplification relied on 60 Vbeta primers (plus 13 Jbeta primers). Data came from immunoSEQ multiplex PCR; TCRdb stores just in-frame clones and leaves some out. The specimen's table records 100,000 to 150,000 clones. Material: PBMCs. Receptor source: a woman between 40 and 50 years old in good health and CMV-seronegative.

CDR3 sequence reads: CASTPDRVGTEAFF. The CDR3 region has the DNA TGTGCCAGCACCCCAGACAGGGTGGGCACTGAAGCTTTCTTT. The chain carries TRBV11-2 and TRBJ1-1; 7 bases align to TRBD1. CDR1 SGHAT and CDR2 FQNNGV come from the germline V gene. This CDR3 region has 14 residues. V shed 7 bases and J 4 bases; nucleotides not matched to a gene: 9.

The rearrangement links TRBV6-4 to TRBJ2-2, with 8 bases aligning to TRBD2. Per germline, CDR1 MRHNA and CDR2 SNTAGT. The CDR3 has 18 amino acids. The V segment lost 0 bases and the J segment 5 bases; nucleotides outside the gene matches: 11. CDR3 in amino acids: CASSDSPGGGSPTGELFF. The DNA for the CDR3 is TGTGCCAGCAGTGACTCCCCGGGCGGGGGGAGCCCTACCGGGGAGCTGTTTTTT.

The V gene is TRBV6-5, the J gene TRBJ2-2; D unresolved. V was shortened by 2 bases and J by 0 bases, with 7 bases between the two germline ends. From germline, CDR1 is MNHEY and CDR2 SVGAGI. CDR3 length: 15 amino acids. CDR3 loop: CASSYLAANTGELFF. CDR3 in DNA: TGTGCCAGCAGTTACCTGGCTGCGAACACCGGGGAGCTGTTTTTT.

V gene TRBV7-9 combines with J gene TRBJ1-2; possibly TRBD1 for D (5 bases). This CDR3 contains 16 residues. Germline lookup yields CDR1 SEHNR and CDR2 FQNEAQ (reference sequence). The V end lost 7 bases, the J end lost 1 base, and 19 bases lay between the germline ends. The CDR3 loop reads CASTAAARAYNYGYTF. CDR3 DNA sequence: TGTGCCAGCACTGCGGCGGCCAGGGCTTATAACTATGGCTACACCTTC. The entire variable domain, with the rest obtained from reference TRBV7-9 and TRBJ1-2, is as follows: DTGVSQNPRHKITKRGQNVTFRCDPISEHNRLYWYRQTLGQGPEFLTYFQNEAQLEKSRLLSDRFSAERPKGSFSTLEIQRTEQGDSAMYLCASTAAARAYNYGYTFGSGTRLTVV.

The chain has TRBV6-1 and TRBJ2-7; 8 nucleotides line up with TRBD1. CDR1 and CDR2 (germline): MNHNS, SASEGT. The CDR3 spans 14 residues. V shed 8 bases, J shed 6 bases, and the junction held 12 bases outside the gene matches. CDR3 sequence (DNA): TGTGCCAGCGCAATTCGCAGGGGGCAGCGCGAGCAGTACTTC. This codes for CASAIRRGQREQYF.

This sequence joins TRBV5-1 and TRBJ1-3; 7 nucleotides line up with TRBD1. The germline CDR1 and CDR2 sequences are SGHRS and YFSETQ. The CDR3 runs to 16 residues. Trimming cost V 0 bases and J 4 bases; bases outside gene matches: 7. CDR3 protein: CASSLAFRGTGNTIYF. CDR3 bases: TGCGCCAGCAGCTTGGCCTTCAGGGGGACAGGAAACACCATATATTTT.

The gene calls are TRBV5-8 and TRBJ1-1; TRBD1 is a possible D gene (6 bases). Per germline, CDR1 SGHTS and CDR2 YDEGEE. This CDR3 spans 13 amino acids. V lost 7 bases and J 4 bases, leaving 14 bases between the germline ends. DNA for the CDR3: TGTGCCAGCGGGAAGGGGGTGAGCACTGAAGCTTTCTTT. Translation gives CASGKGVSTEAFF.

The rearrangement joins TRBV5-1 to TRBJ2-7, with D perhaps TRBD2 (6 bases). The germline gives CDR1 SGHRS, CDR2 YFSETQ. CDR3 size: 13 residues. Trimming stripped 5 bases from V and 9 bases from J, with 18 bases between. The CDR3 spells CASRGVPGSPQYF. CDR3 in DNA: TGCGCCAGCAGGGGCGTGCCCGGGAGCCCGCAGTACTTC.

This chain joins TRBV9 and TRBJ1-4, with no clear D. Trimming left V 4 bases short and J 8 bases short, with 15 bases between. CDR1 SGDLS and CDR2 YYNGEE come from the germline V gene. The CDR3 has 14 amino acids. CDR3 protein: CASSPETNREKLFF. DNA of the CDR3: TGTGCCAGCAGCCCCGAGACGAACAGAGAAAAACTGTTTTTT.

V usage is TRBV4-2 and J usage is TRBJ2-5, with TRBD1 matching 8 bases. Germline-derived CDR1 and CDR2 are LGHNA and YNFKEQ. CDR3 length: 16 amino acids. Losses at the gene ends were 4 bases for V and 5 bases for J; bases not matched to a gene: 12. CDR3 DNA: TGTGCCAGCAGCCTCAACCCGGGACAGGCGCAGGAGACCCAGTACTTC. Translated: CASSLNPGQAQETQYF.

This rearrangement joins TRBV6-1 to TRBJ1-3, with D possibly TRBD1 on 6 matching bases. CDR1 is MNHNS and CDR2 is SASEGT in the germline V gene. The length of the CDR3 is 14 residues. With 7 bases removed from V and 2 bases from J, the gap between germline ends came to 12 bases. The CDR3, as DNA: TGTGCCAGCAACGCAGGGGACGCTGGAAACACCATATATTTT. Protein: CASNAGDAGNTIYF.

This chain links TRBV6-6 with TRBJ2-5; TRBD1 agrees at 8 bases. Germline V gene lookup returns CDR1 MNHNY and CDR2 SVGAGI (reference sequence). The CDR3 totals 16 residues. Unmatched junction bases numbered 12, after V lost 4 bases and J lost 5 bases. The CDR3 bases are TGTGCCAGCAGTTCGGACAGGGTGAATCTGCGGGAGACCCAGTACTTC. Protein product: CASSSDRVNLRETQYF.

The chain carries TRBV18 and TRBJ1-2; no clear D. This CDR3 contains 13 residues. V lost 3 bases and J lost 7, with 12 bases in between. Germline CDR1 KGHSH, CDR2 LQKENI. CDR3 in DNA: TGTGCCAGCTCACCCCCCCTTCTGAGTGGCTACACCTTC. Protein sequence: CASSPPLLSGYTF.

The chain couples TRBV28 to TRBJ2-1; TRBD2 agrees at 9 bases. V trimming: 2 bases; J trimming: 13 bases; junction bases outside the gene matches: 6. The CDR3 has 13 amino acids. In germline, CDR1 is MDHEN, CDR2 SYDVKM. The CDR3 spells CASSLGAGGPQFF. The CDR3 DNA follows: TGTGCCAGCAGTTTAGGAGCGGGGGGCCCCCAGTTCTTC.

This sequence joins TRBV19 and TRBJ2-2; perhaps TRBD1 as D (6 bases). The length of the CDR3 is 14 residues. V shed 11 bases and J shed 4 bases, with 17 bases lying between them. The germline gives CDR1 LNHDA, CDR2 SQIVND (reference sequence). The CDR3 nucleotides read TGTGCCTCCAGGGGTGTAGGGGGCACCGGGGAGCTGTTTTTT. Encoded protein: CASRGVGGTGELFF. Drawing the rest from reference TRBV19 and TRBJ2-2, the complete variable domain is DGGITQSPKYLFRKEGQNVTLSCEQNLNHDAMYWYRQDPGQGLRLIYYSQIVNDFQKGDIAEGYSVSREKKESFPLTVTSAQKNPTAFYLCASRGVGGTGELFFGEGSRLTVL.

This chain joins TRBV11-3 and TRBJ2-2, with 11 bases fitting TRBD1. The germline V gene encodes CDR1 SGHNT and CDR2 YENEEA. CDR3 length equals 15 residues. Trimming removed 5 bases from V and 5 bases from J; junction bases left unmatched: 4. The CDR3 reads CASSLRDRGTGELFF. The CDR3 coding sequence is TGTGCCAGCAGCCTCCGGGACAGGGGGACCGGGGAGCTGTTTTTT.

J is TRBJ2-3 and V is TRBV11-2, with TRBD1 matching over 10 bases. The ends lost 6 bases at V and 2 bases at J; junction bases unmatched: 5. The CDR3 length is 15 residues. Per germline, CDR1 SGHAT and CDR2 FQNNGV. CDR3 nucleotide sequence: TGTGCCAGCAGTCGACAGGGGGCTAACACAGATACGCAGTATTTT. It codes for CASSRQGANTDTQYF.

The rearrangement links TRBV27 to TRBJ2-7; D perhaps matches TRBD1 (5 bases). Looked up from germline, CDR1 is MNHEY and CDR2 is SMNVEV (reference sequence). This CDR3 has 14 amino acids. Between the trimmed V and J ends, which lost 4 bases and 5 bases, there was a span of 15 bases. The CDR3 protein is CASSYSGRVHEQYF. In nucleotides, the CDR3 is TGTGCCAGCAGTTACTCAGGGCGTGTGCACGAGCAGTACTTC.

As concerns this clone: The same CDR3 is also encoded by other DNA sequences in this sample. The J gene is TRBJ2-7, the V gene TRBV29-1; D is perhaps TRBD2 (6 bases). The CDR3 has 12 residues. The germline V gene encodes CDR1 SQVTM and CDR2 ANQGSEA. V was trimmed by 4 bases and J by 2 bases, leaving 9 bases between them. The CDR3 is CSVGGGTYEQYF. The CDR3 coding sequence is TGCAGCGTTGGAGGCGGGACCTACGAGCAGTACTTC.

The V and J genes are TRBV14 and TRBJ2-4; D remains ambiguous. V lost 0 bases and J lost 2, with 8 bases in between. The germline V gene encodes CDR1 SGHDN and CDR2 FVKESK. This CDR3 spans 15 amino acids. CDR3 in amino acids: CASSQDLRTKNIQYF. The CDR3 nucleotides are TGTGCCAGCAGCCAAGATTTGAGAACCAAAAACATTCAGTACTTC.

The chain combines TRBV10-3 with TRBJ2-3, with 13 bases identical to TRBD2. The CDR3 extends over 18 amino acids. V dropped 0 bases and J dropped 0; count of bases not matched to a gene: 3. Germline V CDR1 and CDR2: ENHRY, SYGVKD. Here the CDR3 DNA reads TGTGCCATCAGTGAGTCGGTGGGACTAGCGGGGAGCACAGATACGCAGTATTTT. This translates into CAISESVGLAGSTDTQYF.

The chain couples TRBV5-1 to TRBJ2-3, with 12 bases fitting TRBD2. Germline CDR1 reads SGHRS; CDR2 reads YFSETQ. The CDR3 loop spans 15 amino acids. Trimming at V came to 1 base and at J to 8 bases, leaving 5 bases not matched to a gene. The CDR3 reads CASSLTLTSGGTQYF. In DNA, the CDR3 is TGCGCCAGCAGCTTGACGCTGACTAGCGGGGGTACGCAGTATTTT.